Listed below are T cell receptor beta chains from one sample, sequenced in a study of radiotherapy plus CTLA-4 blockade in lung cancer. Assay used: immunoSEQ multiplex PCR; TCRdb lists only in-frame clones, some missing. This sample has about 70,000 clones, with around 80% found just once. This sample comprised peripheral blood, obtained from a patient treated with radiotherapy plus ipilimumab. These TCRs come from a human donor with non-small cell lung cancer who had a complete response to radiotherapy plus ipilimumab. The CDR3 runs from the conserved cysteine through the conserved F or W. The D gene is left open where the match is weak. Only part of the rows carry a size: once, few, many, or a class if the clone is expanded.

>TRBD2|TRBJ2-3|TRBV10-3|-
CAISESGAGDTDTQYF
TGTGCCATCAGTGAGTCGGGAGCGGGAGACACAGATACGCAGTATTTT
>-|TRBJ1-2|TRBV30|-
CAWSPRTRTTYTF
TGTGCCTGGAGCCCTAGGACGAGGACGACCTACACCTTC
>-|TRBJ1-1|TRBV11-2|-
CASTTLKGRIKAFF
TGTGCCAGCACCACTCTAAAAGGACGGATAAAAGCTTTCTTT
>-|TRBJ2-5|TRBV18|once
CASSPLGGPQETQYF
TGTGCCAGCTCACCATTAGGCGGGCCCCAAGAGACCCAGTACTTC
>-|TRBJ2-1|TRBV10-1|-
CASSAGQRGDEQFF
TGCGCCAGCAGCGCCGGACAGAGAGGGGATGAGCAGTTCTTC
>-|TRBJ1-6|TRBV6-1|-
CASSEIRGGSPLHF
TGTGCCAGCAGTGAAATCAGGGGAGGCTCACCCCTCCACTTT
>TRBD1|TRBJ1-1|TRBV7-2|-
CATRGGGATEAFF
TGTGCCACCAGAGGAGGGGGCGCTACTGAAGCTTTCTTT
>-|TRBJ2-2|TRBV9|few
CASSVRAFNTGELFF
TGTGCCAGCAGCGTACGGGCGTTCAACACCGGGGAGCTGTTTTTT
>-|TRBJ2-3|TRBV10-3|-
CAINTQPGTSSSTDTQYF
TGTGCCATCAACACCCAGCCCGGGACTTCATCTAGCACAGATACGCAGTATTTT
>TRBD1|TRBJ1-4|TRBV30|-
CAWSYPFWGQGNEKLFF
TGTGCCTGGAGTTACCCCTTTTGGGGACAGGGAAATGAAAAACTGTTTTTT
>TRBD1|TRBJ1-1|TRBV5-1|-
CASQQGTGGSKTEAFF
TGCGCCAGCCAACAGGGGACAGGGGGGTCAAAGACTGAAGCTTTCTTT
>-|TRBJ2-1|TRBV27|-
CASSQGGGFPYNEQFF
TGTGCCAGCAGCCAAGGAGGGGGATTCCCCTACAATGAGCAGTTCTTC
>TRBD2|TRBJ2-1|TRBV18|-
CASSPRLAGGYNEQFF
TGTGCCAGCTCCCCTAGACTAGCGGGGGGCTACAATGAGCAGTTCTTC
>TRBD1|TRBJ1-2|TRBV25-1|few
CASSGRDRGRYGYTF
TGTGCCAGCAGTGGCCGGGACAGGGGGCGATATGGCTACACCTTC
>TRBD2|TRBJ2-1|TRBV11-2|once
CASSIDLAGANEQFF
TGTGCCAGCAGCATAGACTTGGCGGGAGCTAATGAGCAGTTCTTC
>TRBD2|TRBJ2-1|TRBV18|-
CASSPPSGGGVYNEQFF
TGTGCCAGCTCACCACCGTCCGGGGGAGGGGTCTACAATGAGCAGTTCTTC
>TRBD1|TRBJ1-4|TRBV5-5|-
CASSLTLPGTGDEKLFF
TGTGCCAGCAGCTTGACACTCCCCGGGACAGGGGATGAAAAACTGTTTTTT
>-|TRBJ2-3|TRBV19|-
CASSDRLGGEDTQYF
TGTGCCAGTAGCGACCGCCTAGGAGGAGAAGATACGCAGTATTTT
>-|TRBJ1-1|TRBV29-1|-
CSAGQLNTEAFF
TGCAGCGCTGGACAGTTGAACACTGAAGCTTTCTTT
>TRBD1|TRBJ1-1|TRBV18|-
CASTTSGQPNTEAFF
TGTGCCAGCACGACTTCGGGACAGCCGAACACTGAAGCTTTCTTT
>-|TRBJ2-5|TRBV7-9|-
CASSPSIGAQETQYF
TGTGCCAGCAGCCCCTCCATAGGGGCCCAAGAGACCCAGTACTTC
>TRBD1|TRBJ2-3|TRBV19|-
CASSIDLSGGAGTDTQYF
TGTGCCAGTAGTATTGATCTTTCAGGGGGCGCGGGCACAGATACGCAGTATTTT
>-|TRBJ1-1|TRBV5-4|-
CASSLGGEGTEAFF
TGTGCCAGCAGCCTGGGCGGGGAAGGCACTGAAGCTTTCTTT
>-|TRBJ1-2|TRBV7-9|-
CASSGTSYGYTF
TGTGCCAGCAGCGGGACAAGCTATGGCTACACCTTC
>TRBD2|TRBJ2-2|TRBV7-2|-
CASSPGGGTGELFF
TGTGCCAGCAGCCCTGGGGGGGGAACCGGGGAGCTGTTTTTT
>TRBD1|TRBJ1-1|TRBV18|-
CASSEGQGMNTEAFF
TGTGCCAGCTCCGAAGGACAGGGGATGAACACTGAAGCTTTCTTT